The 17 T cell receptor beta chains below were found in one sample sequenced in a study of cytomegalovirus exposure and HLA in healthy donors. The PCR was carried out with 60 Vbeta primers and 13 Jbeta primers. The method was immunoSEQ multiplex PCR; TCRdb's version includes in-frame clones alone and lacks a portion of them. Of about 94,000 clones listed, 7.5% to 8.5% are singletons. The sample consisted of PBMCs. The source is a man aged 50 or older in good health and CMV-seronegative.

This clone was counted only a few times. The chain combines TRBV5-4 with TRBJ2-7; weak D call: TRBD2 (5 bases). Germline loops: CDR1 SGHNT, CDR2 YYREEE (reference sequence). The CDR3 consists of 18 residues. The ends were cut back, 0 bases at V and 3 bases at J, with 22 bases in the middle. The CDR3, as DNA: TGTGCCAGCAGCTTGGAAACGGCTGGACTGGGCTACGGCTACGAGCAGTACTTC. Its translation: CASSLETAGLGYGYEQYF.

V and J are TRBV6-5 and TRBJ1-5; D is perhaps TRBD1 (5 bases). Germline V gene sequence: CDR1 MNHEY, CDR2 SVGAGI. The CDR3 loop spans 13 amino acids. V was trimmed by 2 bases and J by 4 bases, leaving 6 bases between them. The CDR3 is CASSYGGNQPQHF. CDR3 sequence (DNA): TGTGCCAGCAGTTACGGGGGGAATCAGCCCCAGCATTTT.

This clone occurred a few times. The V gene is TRBV5-5, the J gene TRBJ1-5; tentative D call: TRBD1 (5 bases). The length of the CDR3 is 15 residues. V was pared by 0 bases and J by 3 bases, with 10 bases between. The V gene's germline CDR1 is SGHKS and CDR2 YYEKEE (reference sequence). For the CDR3, the DNA is TGTGCCAGCAGCTTGGACAGGCTGATCAATCAGCCCCAGCATTTT. Translating gives CASSLDRLINQPQHF.

This clone was found a few times. In DNA form, the CDR3 reads TGTGCCAGCAGCCCCCCACGGGGGGAGACCCAGTACTTC. This gives the protein CASSPPRGETQYF. The chain is built from TRBV7-2 and TRBJ2-5, with a possible D match to TRBD2 (6 bases). The CDR3 runs to 13 residues. Trimming left V 5 bases short and J 5 bases short, with 12 bases between. The germline CDR1 and CDR2 sequences are SGHTA and FQGNSA.

Only a few counts were recorded for this clone. The J gene is TRBJ1-5, the V gene TRBV9, with 9 bases lining up with TRBD1. J gave up 6 bases and V 4 bases, and 8 bases lay outside the gene matches. Germline lookup yields CDR1 SGDLS and CDR2 YYNGEE. This CDR3 has 15 amino acids. The CDR3 nucleotides read TGTGCCAGCAGCCCCGGACAGGGGAGAAGTCAGCCCCAGCATTTT. Its protein is CASSPGQGRSQPQHF.

This chain uses TRBV7-2 with TRBJ2-5; D perhaps matches TRBD2 (6 bases). The CDR3 length is 13 residues. V was clipped by 5 bases and J by 3 bases, with 10 bases between them. The germline CDR1 and CDR2 sequences are SGHTA and FQGNSA. CDR3 loop: CASSGSGEETQYF. The CDR3 DNA follows: TGTGCCAGCAGCGGTAGCGGAGAAGAGACCCAGTACTTC.

V gene TRBV5-6 combines with J gene TRBJ1-1; D gene uncertain. V gave up 1 base and J gave up 0 bases, with 7 bases separating them. The CDR3 runs to 14 residues. Germline V gene sequence: CDR1 SGHDT, CDR2 YYEEEE. The CDR3 region has the DNA TGTGCCAGCAGCTTGTCTCAGATGAACACTGAAGCTTTCTTT. This encodes CASSLSQMNTEAFF.

This clone showed up just a few times. The rearrangement links TRBV6-5 to TRBJ1-5; D gene unclear. Per the germline V gene, CDR1 is MNHEY and CDR2 is SVGAGI. The CDR3 covers 14 residues. V lost 5 bases and J lost 4, with 12 bases in between. The CDR3 region is CASSLGSRNQPQHF. The DNA of the CDR3 is TGTGCCAGCAGTCTGGGGAGTAGGAATCAGCCCCAGCATTTT.

The V gene is TRBV2, the J gene TRBJ1-2, with D tentatively TRBD1 (5 bases). This CDR3 has 15 residues. In germline, CDR1 is SNHLY, CDR2 FYNNEI. V gave up 2 bases and J gave up 0 bases, with 10 bases separating them. This CDR3 reads CASSERGKANYGYTF. In DNA, the CDR3 is TGTGCCAGCAGTGAAAGGGGCAAAGCTAACTATGGCTACACCTTC.

This clone was recorded a few times. The rearrangement uses TRBV11-1 and TRBJ1-1; 7 bases align to TRBD1. The CDR3 is made up of 16 amino acids. The J segment lost 0 bases and the V segment lost 3 bases, leaving 7 bases of the junction unmatched. Germline V gives CDR1 SGHAT, CDR2 FQDESV (reference sequence). Here the CDR3 reads CASSLSFGTVNTEAFF. In DNA, the CDR3 is TGTGCCAGCAGCTTGTCGTTCGGGACAGTGAACACTGAAGCTTTCTTT.

This chain joins TRBV5-1 and TRBJ2-4, with 8 bases matching TRBD1. This CDR3 comprises 14 residues. Looked up from germline, CDR1 is SGHRS and CDR2 is YFSETQ. The J segment lost 13 bases and the V segment lost 0 bases, leaving 9 bases of the junction unmatched. CDR3 nucleotides: TGCGCCAGCAGCTTGGAGGGGACAGGTGTTACGCAGTACTTC. It yields the protein CASSLEGTGVTQYF.

Written as DNA, the CDR3 is TGTGCCAGCAGCACCCAGGGGGCGCACGAGCAGTACTTC. Protein: CASSTQGAHEQYF. V is TRBV27 and J is TRBJ2-7, with 8 bases matching TRBD1. The CDR3 has 13 amino acids. Germline V lookup: CDR1 MNHEY, CDR2 SMNVEV (reference sequence). The junction had 6 bases not matched to a gene; V was cut back by 6 bases and J by 5 bases.

The V and J genes are TRBV28 and TRBJ1-5; 8 positions match TRBD1. Losses at the gene ends were 7 bases for V and 5 bases for J; bases not matched to a gene: 10. The CDR3 runs to 15 residues. Germline V CDR1 and CDR2: MDHEN, SYDVKM. The CDR3 spells CASTFRDRNYQPQHF. CDR3 nucleotide sequence: TGTGCCAGCACTTTCCGGGACAGGAATTATCAGCCCCAGCATTTT.

This chain links TRBV7-9 with TRBJ1-6; tentatively, D is TRBD1 (5 bases). CDR1 and CDR2 (germline): SEHNR, FQNEAQ (reference sequence). The CDR3 spans 12 residues. V gave up 2 bases and J gave up 14 bases, with 10 bases separating them. The DNA for the CDR3 is TGTGCCAGCAGCTTATCCGGGGGGTCCCTCCACTTT. Protein product: CASSLSGGSLHF.

The sample holds a few counts of this clone. This sequence joins TRBV5-1 and TRBJ2-1; no clear D gene. CDR3 length: 15 residues. V shed 0 bases and J shed 0 bases, with 7 bases lying between them. Germline V lookup: CDR1 SGHRS, CDR2 YFSETQ. CDR3 sequence reads: CASSLAPGSYNEQFF. CDR3 sequence (DNA): TGCGCCAGCAGCTTGGCGCCAGGCTCCTACAATGAGCAGTTCTTC.

This chain joins TRBV7-3 and TRBJ2-1, with TRBD2 identical over 8 bases. The CDR3 runs to 15 residues. The V and J ends lost 2 bases and 6 bases, in that order; junction bases with no gene match: 6. From germline, CDR1 is SGHTA and CDR2 FQGTGA. The CDR3 nucleotides read TGTGCCAGCAGCTTATGGTACCGGGAGGGCAATGAGCAGTTCTTC. This translates into CASSLWYREGNEQFF.

The rearrangement uses TRBV9 and TRBJ2-4; D might be TRBD2 (5 bases). The CDR3 covers 17 residues. CDR1 SGDLS and CDR2 YYNGEE come from the germline V gene. Between the trimmed V and J ends, which lost 3 bases and 1 base, there was a span of 17 bases. The CDR3 loop reads CASSGARENDAKNIQYF. CDR3 sequence (DNA): TGTGCCAGCAGCGGGGCACGGGAAAATGATGCCAAAAACATTCAGTACTTC.